The 28 T cell receptor beta chains given below trace back to one sample, sequenced in a study of control samples from healthy donors and cancer patients. This table comes from immunoSEQ multiplex PCR, and its TCRdb copy is limited to in-frame clones, with some not included. The sample totals about 190,000 clones. The sequenced material came from blood. Source of these receptors: a woman aged 25 to 39 in good health.

V and J are TRBV3-1 (or the pseudogene TRBV3-2) and TRBJ2-7; 7 nucleotides align to TRBD1. The CDR3 totals 16 residues. Germline lookup yields CDR1 LGHDT and CDR2 YNNKEL (reference sequence). The J segment lost 6 bases and the V segment lost 1 base, leaving 12 bases of the junction unmatched. The CDR3 protein is CASSQVTTGLFAEQYF. In DNA, the CDR3 is TGTGCCAGCAGCCAAGTAACGACAGGGCTGTTCGCCGAGCAGTACTTC.

The V gene is TRBV7-2, the J gene TRBJ2-5; the D gene is possibly TRBD2 (5 bases). Between the trimmed V and J ends, which lost 3 bases and 5 bases, there was a span of 10 bases. Germline V lookup: CDR1 SGHTA, CDR2 FQGNSA. The CDR3 length is 13 residues. The CDR3 is CASSFGRRETQYF. The CDR3 nucleotides read TGTGCCAGCAGCTTCGGTAGGAGGGAGACCCAGTACTTC.

The chain couples TRBV27 to TRBJ1-2, with 10 bases matching TRBD1. This CDR3 comprises 14 residues. CDR1 and CDR2 from the germline V gene are MNHEY and SMNVEV (reference sequence). J lost 8 bases, V lost 6 bases, and 9 bases had no gene match. The CDR3 is CASRPGQGIGGYTF. CDR3 DNA sequence: TGTGCCAGCAGGCCGGGACAGGGGATTGGGGGCTACACCTTC.

The chain employs TRBV3-1 (or the pseudogene TRBV3-2) and TRBJ1-2; 7 bases fit TRBD1. The CDR3 is 16 amino acids. Per germline, CDR1 LGHDT and CDR2 YNNKEL (reference sequence). Unmatched junction bases numbered 9, after V lost 2 bases and J lost 3 bases. CDR3 sequence: CASSQRYRGRDYGYTF. DNA for the CDR3: TGTGCCAGCAGCCAAAGATACAGGGGCCGGGACTATGGCTACACCTTC.

The chain couples TRBV11-2 to TRBJ1-4, with D perhaps TRBD1 (6 bases). Trimming cost V 1 base and J 6 bases, with 12 bases left between them. The CDR3 length is 15 residues. Germline loops: CDR1 SGHAT, CDR2 FQNNGV. The CDR3 region is CASSLVRGGDEKLFF. The CDR3 DNA sequence: TGTGCCAGCAGCTTAGTCAGGGGCGGAGATGAAAAACTGTTTTTT.

V usage is TRBV9 and J usage is TRBJ1-4; a possible D gene is TRBD1 (6 bases). The CDR3 has 16 residues. Germline assignment: CDR1 SGDLS and CDR2 YYNGEE. Trimming took off 0 bases at V and 7 bases at J, with 16 bases between the two ends. CDR3 in DNA: TGTGCCAGCAGCGTAGACCCAGGGGAGCGGGGTGAAAAACTGTTTTTT. Protein: CASSVDPGERGEKLFF.

The J gene is TRBJ2-1, the V gene TRBV27, with no clear D. Per germline, CDR1 MNHEY and CDR2 SMNVEV (reference sequence). This CDR3 contains 14 residues. Trimming stripped 7 bases from V and 7 bases from J, with 17 bases between. The CDR3 sequence: CASTPFPPPNEQFF. The CDR3 coding sequence is TGTGCCAGCACTCCTTTTCCCCCCCCAAATGAGCAGTTCTTC.

The chain links TRBV25-1 to TRBJ1-2, with 8 positions matching TRBD1. CDR3 length: 14 residues. Per the germline V gene, CDR1 is MGHDK and CDR2 is SYGVNS. V shed 2 bases and J 4 bases; nucleotides not matched to a gene: 3. The CDR3 reads CASSEQDRGYGYTF. CDR3 DNA: TGTGCCAGCAGTGAACAAGACAGGGGCTATGGCTACACCTTC.

The gene calls are TRBV6-1 and TRBJ1-1; D not certain. Germline V gene lookup returns CDR1 MNHNS and CDR2 SASEGT. The length of the CDR3 is 14 residues. Trimming left V 2 bases short and J 1 base short, with 8 bases between. The CDR3 bases are TGTGCCAGCAGTGAATATAGTTGGAACACTGAAGCTTTCTTT. This codes for CASSEYSWNTEAFF.

V usage is TRBV7-9 and J usage is TRBJ1-1, with D tentatively TRBD1 (5 bases). The CDR3 has 14 amino acids. V was clipped by 7 bases and J by 5 bases, with 17 bases between them. Germline V lookup: CDR1 SEHNR, CDR2 FQNEAQ (reference sequence). CDR3 nucleotide sequence: TGTGCCAGCAATCGCCAGGGCGTGAGTACTGAAGCTTTCTTT. Its protein is CASNRQGVSTEAFF.

This rearrangement joins TRBV6-5 to TRBJ1-5, with D hard to call. Germline V gene sequence: CDR1 MNHEY, CDR2 SVGAGI. This CDR3 has 15 amino acids. Trimming removed 6 bases from V and 3 bases from J, with 15 bases in between. CDR3 protein: CASSSSVLLNQPQHF. For the CDR3, the DNA is TGTGCCAGCAGCTCGTCGGTGCTACTCAATCAGCCCCAGCATTTT.

This chain connects TRBV29-1 to TRBJ2-7; 9 bases fit TRBD1. Per the germline V gene, CDR1 is SQVTM and CDR2 is ANQGSEA. This CDR3 comprises 14 residues. V lost 5 bases to trimming and J lost 5 bases; unmatched junction nucleotides: 10. CDR3 protein: CSVKGQGGGDEQYF. The CDR3 DNA follows: TGCAGCGTTAAGGGACAGGGAGGCGGCGACGAGCAGTACTTC.

The CDR3 sequence is CASSLAVQIEKLFF. The CDR3 bases are TGTGCCAGCAGCTTAGCGGTCCAGATAGAAAAACTGTTTTTT. The chain combines TRBV7-9 with TRBJ1-4; D call uncertain. V lost 0 bases and J 8 bases, leaving 10 bases between the germline ends. The CDR3 covers 14 residues. The germline CDR1 and CDR2 sequences are SEHNR and FQNEAQ (reference sequence).

The rearrangement uses TRBV5-5 and TRBJ1-5; the D is unclear. Trimming removed 2 bases from V and 3 bases from J, with 6 bases in between. CDR1 is SGHKS and CDR2 is YYEKEE in the germline V gene (reference sequence). The length of the CDR3 is 13 residues. The CDR3 bases are TGTGCCAGCAGCTTAGGAGACAATCAGCCCCAGCATTTT. Protein sequence: CASSLGDNQPQHF.

J is TRBJ2-4 and V is TRBV28, with 8 bases matching TRBD1. Germline assignment: CDR1 MDHEN and CDR2 SYDVKM. This CDR3 comprises 14 residues. With V trimmed by 5 bases and J by 9 bases, 9 bases remained unmatched. The CDR3 sequence: CASSLRTGRIIQYF. The CDR3 DNA sequence: TGTGCCAGCAGTCTGAGGACAGGGAGAATCATTCAGTACTTC. Variable domain in full (rest from reference TRBV28 and TRBJ2-4): DVKVTQSSRYLVKRTGEKVFLECVQDMDHENMFWYRQDPGLGLRLIYFSYDVKMKEKGDIPEGYSVSREKKERFSLILESASTNQTSMYLCASSLRTGRIIQYFGAGTRLSVL.

The V and J genes are TRBV6-1 and TRBJ1-3; no clear D gene. Trimming stripped 4 bases from V and 0 bases from J, with 10 bases between. This CDR3 is built from 15 residues. The germline V gene has CDR1 MNHNS and CDR2 SASEGT. The CDR3 loop reads CASSGAGSSGNTIYF. The CDR3 DNA follows: TGTGCCAGCAGTGGAGCAGGAAGCTCTGGAAACACCATATATTTT.

The gene calls are TRBV18 and TRBJ1-2, with TRBD1 matching 10 bases. Germline assignment: CDR1 KGHSH and CDR2 LQKENI. Trimming took 6 bases from V and 3 from J; bases not matched to a gene: 4. The CDR3 spans 14 residues. The DNA of the CDR3 is TGTGCCAGCTCTCAAGGGACAGGGGACTATGGCTACACCTTC. Its translation: CASSQGTGDYGYTF.

The V gene is TRBV18, the J gene TRBJ1-1; D gene ambiguous. Trimming pared 3 bases from V and 0 bases from J, leaving 8 bases between. CDR1 is KGHSH, CDR2 LQKENI, per germline. The CDR3 is 14 amino acids. The CDR3 DNA follows: TGTGCCAGCTCACCGAGGGCAATGAACACTGAAGCTTTCTTT. The encoded protein is CASSPRAMNTEAFF.

The chain carries TRBV28 and TRBJ2-5; 8 nucleotides line up with TRBD1. The CDR3 has 14 amino acids. CDR1 and CDR2 (germline): MDHEN, SYDVKM. The ends lost 6 bases at V and 7 bases at J; junction bases unmatched: 10. Here the CDR3 DNA reads TGTGCCAGCAGGCATCTCAGGGGGCAAAGGACCCAGTACTTC. The encoded protein is CASRHLRGQRTQYF.

The chain combines TRBV5-1 with TRBJ2-5, with 8 positions matching TRBD2. CDR1 and CDR2 (germline): SGHRS, YFSETQ. The CDR3 totals 13 residues. V lost 4 bases, J lost 5 bases, and 4 bases stayed unmatched. The CDR3 sequence: CASSPGLAETQYF. In nucleotides, the CDR3 is TGCGCCAGCAGCCCCGGACTAGCCGAGACCCAGTACTTC.

The rearrangement joins TRBV3-1 (or the pseudogene TRBV3-2) to TRBJ2-3; weak D call: TRBD1 (6 bases). The CDR3 has 13 amino acids. The V and J ends lost 4 bases and 5 bases respectively, with 10 bases between them. The germline V gene encodes CDR1 LGHDT and CDR2 YNNKEL (reference sequence). This CDR3 reads CASSLSGVDTQYF. The CDR3 DNA follows: TGTGCCAGCAGCCTCTCAGGGGTAGATACGCAGTATTTT.

The chain is built from TRBV5-1 and TRBJ2-5, with D unclear. Trimming took 2 bases from V and 1 from J, leaving 6 bases between them. Germline V gene lookup returns CDR1 SGHRS and CDR2 YFSETQ. The CDR3 totals 13 residues. The CDR3 is CASSFAGQETQYF. The CDR3 bases are TGCGCCAGCAGCTTCGCAGGCCAAGAGACCCAGTACTTC.

V gene TRBV28 combines with J gene TRBJ1-2; TRBD1 matches 7 bases. The V and J ends lost 3 bases and 8 bases, in that order; junction bases with no gene match: 6. The CDR3 is made up of 13 amino acids. From germline, CDR1 is MDHEN and CDR2 SYDVKM. CDR3 bases: TGTGCCAGCAGTTTTACGACAGGGATAGGCTACACCTTC. It codes for CASSFTTGIGYTF.

V is TRBV14 and J is TRBJ1-1; a possible D gene is TRBD1 (5 bases). The CDR3 has 13 residues. Germline lookup yields CDR1 SGHDN and CDR2 FVKESK. Between the trimmed V and J ends, which lost 4 bases and 5 bases, there was a span of 11 bases. Written as DNA, the CDR3 is TGTGCCAGCAGCCTACAGCCAGGGACTGAAGCTTTCTTT. It codes for CASSLQPGTEAFF.

Comment on this clone: Other DNA sequences in the sample encode the same CDR3. The chain employs TRBV7-2 and TRBJ1-5, with a possible D match to TRBD1 (6 bases). Germline V lookup: CDR1 SGHTA, CDR2 FQGNSA. The CDR3 has 15 residues. The V end was cut by 1 base, the J end by 1 base, with 8 bases between. The CDR3 loop reads CASSLVGASNQPQHF. The CDR3 region has the DNA TGTGCCAGCAGCTTAGTGGGGGCCAGCAATCAGCCCCAGCATTTT. The whole variable domain, filled in from reference TRBV7-2 and TRBJ1-5, reads GAGVSQSPSNKVTEKGKDVELRCDPISGHTALYWYRQSLGQGLEFLIYFQGNSAPDKSGLPSDRFSAERTGGSVSTLTIQRTQQEDSAVYLCASSLVGASNQPQHFGDGTRLSIL.

The chain combines TRBV28 with TRBJ2-1, with 10 bases fitting TRBD1. The V segment lost 5 bases and the J segment 2 bases; nucleotides outside the gene matches: 6. Germline V lookup: CDR1 MDHEN, CDR2 SYDVKM. There are 16 residues in the CDR3. The CDR3 spells CASSPAGTGAYNEQFF. The CDR3 bases are TGTGCCAGCAGTCCTGCCGGGACAGGGGCCTACAATGAGCAGTTCTTC. Drawing the rest from reference TRBV28 and TRBJ2-1, the complete variable domain is DVKVTQSSRYLVKRTGEKVFLECVQDMDHENMFWYRQDPGLGLRLIYFSYDVKMKEKGDIPEGYSVSREKKERFSLILESASTNQTSMYLCASSPAGTGAYNEQFFGPGTRLTVL.

The chain joins TRBV3-1 (or the pseudogene TRBV3-2) to TRBJ2-7, with unresolved D. Germline loops: CDR1 LGHDT, CDR2 YNNKEL (reference sequence). There are 11 residues in the CDR3. Trimming pared 4 bases from V and 5 bases from J, leaving 6 bases between. CDR3 coding DNA: TGTGCCAGCAGCCTTGTCGACGAGCAGTACTTC. It specifies CASSLVDEQYF.

The chain employs TRBV2 and TRBJ1-2; maybe TRBD1 (5 bases). Per the germline V gene, CDR1 is SNHLY and CDR2 is FYNNEI. The CDR3 is made up of 12 amino acids. Trimming took 8 bases from V and 8 from J, leaving 15 bases between them. In DNA, the CDR3 is TGTGCCAGCTCGCCGCCCAGGACAGGCTACACCTTC. Amino acid sequence: CASSPPRTGYTF.